Given below is one T cell receptor beta chain in context. Its specific antigen is unknown. Per-nucleotide qualities are absent, and no much larger clonotype sits a single base away. Each donor gave one peripheral blood draw, averaging roughly 100 mL, which was collected into heparinised tubes. A BD FACSAria II and a panel including CD45RO, CCR7, CD25, CD127, CD95 and CD27 were used to sort naive, central memory, regulatory and stem cell-like memory CD4+ T cells. Purity was above 95% for every sorted population. PBMCs were separated immediately by Lymphoprep density gradient centrifugation and were stained directly, without being cultured. So that batch effects would be minimized, each experiment stained and sorted samples in pairs, pairing one healthy donor with one patient. The source of the sample is a study of beta chain features in type 1 diabetes (dated by TCRdb to 2016 to 2019). For context, the study as a whole: Patients and healthy donors did not differ in mean age, gender distribution, total cell number or subset yield. Regulatory and stem cell-like memory subsets were isolated from only 8 patients and 8 healthy donors, whereas naive and central memory subsets came from all 30 or so donors. In the study, TCRB repertoires of sorted circulating CD4+ T cell subsets from recently diagnosed type 1 diabetes patients were compared with those of matched healthy donors. Across all samples, some 100,000,000 sorted cells were examined, and cell number per subset correlated strongly with RNA yield. Here is what the overall study found, with its caveats: At VDJ recombination sites, patients with type 1 diabetes made fewer insertions and deleted more nucleotides, a pattern implying thymic rearrangement abnormalities. PCR may preferentially amplify shorter templates, but because patient and control samples were amplified and corrected together, any resulting skew would affect both groups equally. Sequencing cDNA rather than genomic DNA could over-represent highly expressing activated cells, although activation and CD3 levels did not differ between groups. A moderate but significant shortening of TCRB CDR3 length was observed in type 1 diabetes patients in all four CD4+ subsets. Naive, central memory and regulatory TCRB repertoires appeared more similar among patients than among healthy donors. Because small numbers of individuals were included in the HLA sub-analyses, any influence of HLA type on TCRB rearrangement was left unresolved.

There are 12 amino acids in the CDR3, from cysteine to phenylalanine inclusive. Solely the CDR3 DNA is kept, with 36 bases framed from the first base. V is pared back by 4 bases and J by 6 bases, with 9 bases lying between the germline termini. CDR1 SGHTS and CDR2 YDEGEE are derived from the germline V gene. All of the isolated RNA was reverse transcribed with the High Capacity cDNA Reverse Transcription Kit, so expressed TCRB transcripts were sequenced. Naive, central memory and regulatory T cell samples underwent deep immunoSEQ sequencing, averaging around 3.7 million total reads per sample. Sorted cells were lysed in RLT buffer and RNA was extracted with DNase-treated RNeasy Micro or Mini kits, depending on cell number. To prevent cross-contamination, every cell subset was processed on its own, while patient and healthy donor samples were processed together. Using the immunoSEQ multiplex PCR, TCRB sequences were amplified from cDNA into 87-bp fragments spanning the CDR3 region. Sequencing of the amplicons was performed on the Illumina HiSeq platform. In the paper's pipeline: PCR bias was corrected computationally using synthetic template baselines, and reads within Hamming distance 2 were collapsed, with unmergeable singletons discarded. By aligning reads against IMGT, V, D and J genes, CDR3 length, and insertions or deletions at six rearrangement sites were assigned. Within each subset, clonotype counts were normalized to the number of sorted cells before true diversity and Gini coefficients were calculated with the tcR R package. Repertoire sharing was quantified using the overlap coefficient calculated on TCRB nucleotide sequences. In its TCRdb copy, this immuneACCESS table keeps in-frame sequences only and misses some clones. Where compared with another copy, unresolved V genes explain less than half of these, and the others have no known cause. D and trimming were read from the DNA, whereas the V and J calls and clone size are those reported in that table. The sample has tens of thousands of clones on record, around 49% of them singletons. Of the sample, roughly 0.7% is held by the ten largest clones.

This receptor chain uses TRBV5-8 and TRBJ2-3; no D segment can be confidently identified. What was sequenced was central memory CD4+ T cells from blood. The sequence was obtained from a man under 40 with type 1 diabetes. The CDR3 region has the sequence CASSPRRDTQYF. The DNA sequence follows: TGTGCCAGCAGCCCAAGGCGGGATACGCAGTATTTT.